A selection of T cell receptor beta chains follows, all from one sample in a study of human T cells and chemical hapten exposure. TCRdb re-derived calls from the RACE reads in MiXCR, one entry per CDR3 protein. In the table there are 95,000 to 150,000 distinct CDR3 sequences, about 13% of which are singletons. The material was whole blood, obtained in connection with sensitization to the hapten diphenylcyclopropenone (DPC). These TCRs come from a man between 18 and 35 years old with alopecia areata. Some clones in this sample may be carry-over from other donors' samples. Both conserved end residues are part of each CDR3. A D gene is named only where the DNA matches it firmly. Some rows have no size entry. The others give once, few or many, or a class for an expanded clone.

d_call	clone_size	v_call	j_call	cdr3_aa	cdr3_nt
TRBD2	few	TRBV7-6	TRBJ2-2	CASSPEIGLAGGELFF	TGTGCCAGCAGCCCTGAGATTGGCCTAGCGGGCGGGGAGCTGTTTTTT
NA	many	TRBV6-1	TRBJ2-3	CASSERPGISTDTQYF	TGTGCCAGCAGTGAAAGACCGGGAATAAGCACAGATACGCAGTATTTT
NA	few	TRBV6-2/TRBV6-3	TRBJ2-7	CASSTTLYEQYF	TGTGCCAGCAGTACTACCCTATACGAGCAGTACTTC
NA	NA	TRBV14	TRBJ2-1	CASSLTLASRRQFF	TGTGCCAGCAGCCTAACGCTAGCATCCCGAAGGCAGTTCTTC
NA	few	TRBV7-9	TRBJ2-7	CASSQWTEKAYEQYF	TGTGCCAGCAGCCAATGGACGGAAAAGGCCTACGAGCAGTACTTC
TRBD2	NA	TRBV7-6	TRBJ2-1	CASSTGLAGGYRSYNEQFF	TGTGCCAGCAGCACGGGACTAGCGGGGGGTTATAGATCCTACAATGAGCAGTTCTTC
TRBD2	many	TRBV2	TRBJ2-3	CASNRGDAGTQYF	TGTGCCAGCAATCGGGGGGACGCGGGTACGCAGTATTTT
NA	NA	TRBV28	TRBJ1-4	CASTSGGSNEKLFF	TGTGCCAGCACTTCTGGGGGGTCTAATGAAAAACTGTTTTTT
NA	many	TRBV29-1	TRBJ2-2	CSARAVTNTGELFF	TGCAGCGCCAGGGCAGTAACGAACACCGGGGAGCTGTTTTTT
NA	NA	TRBV7-6	TRBJ2-7	CASSLAPSHGGPYEQYF	TGTGCCAGCAGCTTAGCCCCTTCACACGGGGGCCCCTACGAGCAGTACTTC
TRBD1	few	TRBV4-3	TRBJ1-4	CASSLTRTGAGEKLFF	TGCGCCAGCAGCCTCACCCGGACAGGGGCCGGGGAAAAACTGTTTTTT
NA	few	TRBV29-1	TRBJ1-1	CSVKGGVTEAFF	TGCAGCGTCAAAGGGGGAGTGACTGAAGCTTTCTTT
NA	NA	TRBV29-1	TRBJ1-1	CSVVGGRQEETEAFF	TGCAGCGTTGTGGGGGGACGACAGGAGGAGACTGAAGCTTTCTTT
NA	few	TRBV6-6	TRBJ1-1	CASSYSQGGTRSTEAFF	TGTGCCAGCAGTTACTCACAGGGTGGTACACGGAGCACTGAAGCTTTCTTT
NA	NA	TRBV3-1	TRBJ2-2	CASSHSPNTGELFF	TGTGCCAGCAGCCACAGTCCGAACACCGGGGAGCTGTTTTTT
NA	few	TRBV19	TRBJ1-3	CASSPSRFSGNTIYF	TGTGCCAGTAGTCCTTCCAGGTTCTCTGGAAACACCATATATTTT
TRBD1	NA	TRBV12-3/TRBV12-4	TRBJ1-1	CASGYTGGDTEAFF	TGTGCCAGCGGATATACAGGGGGCGACACTGAAGCTTTCTTT
TRBD1	few	TRBV9	TRBJ1-2	CASSQGQVLGYTF	TGTGCCAGCAGCCAGGGACAGGTTCTTGGCTACACCTTC
NA	NA	TRBV2	TRBJ1-5	CATKGYSNQPQHF	TGTGCCACCAAAGGGTATAGCAATCAGCCCCAGCATTTT
NA	NA	TRBV5-6	TRBJ2-2	CASSPRALVGELFF	TGTGCCAGCAGCCCACGCGCGCTGGTCGGGGAGCTGTTTTTT
TRBD1	few	TRBV10-3	TRBJ1-2	CAISESGQGRYGYTF	TGTGCCATCAGTGAGTCGGGACAGGGTCGCTATGGCTACACCTTC
NA	few	TRBV5-4	TRBJ1-4	CASSLGQLATNEKLFF	TGTGCCAGCAGCTTAGGGCAGCTTGCAACTAATGAAAAACTGTTTTTT
TRBD1	NA	TRBV5-4	TRBJ2-2	CASRLDRDTGELFF	TGTGCCAGCAGACTGGACAGGGACACCGGGGAGCTGTTTTTT